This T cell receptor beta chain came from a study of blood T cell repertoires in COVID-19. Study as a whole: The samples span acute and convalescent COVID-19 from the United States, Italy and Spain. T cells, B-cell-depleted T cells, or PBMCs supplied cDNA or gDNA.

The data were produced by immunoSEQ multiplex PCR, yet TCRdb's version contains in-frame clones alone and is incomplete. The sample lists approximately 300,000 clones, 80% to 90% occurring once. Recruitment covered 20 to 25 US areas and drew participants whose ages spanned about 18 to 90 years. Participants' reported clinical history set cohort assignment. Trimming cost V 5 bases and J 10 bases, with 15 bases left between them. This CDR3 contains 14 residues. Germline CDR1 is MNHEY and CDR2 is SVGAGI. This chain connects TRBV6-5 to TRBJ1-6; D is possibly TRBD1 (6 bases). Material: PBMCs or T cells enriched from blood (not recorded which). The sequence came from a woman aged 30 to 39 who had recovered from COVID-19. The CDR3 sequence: CASSSTGIFSPLHF. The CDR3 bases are TGTGCCAGCAGTAGTACAGGGATCTTCTCACCCCTCCACTTT.